The entry below describes one T cell receptor beta chain. Antigen unknown. Profiling relied on immunoSEQ multiplex PCR, and the TCRdb table lists in-frame clones only, not all of them. Of approximately 15,000 clones in the sample, 72% were seen once. This sample was taken from a study of somatic mutations in cytotoxic T cells in rheumatoid arthritis. The ends lost 7 bases at V and 3 bases at J; junction bases unmatched: 5. Germline V CDR1 and CDR2: WSHSY, SAAADI. This CDR3 has 13 amino acids. Study-level findings and limits: A rise in CD8+ clonality with age was seen in rheumatoid arthritis patients but not in healthy controls. Of more than 60 patients, fewer than 10 had a largest CD8+ clone that exceeded 20% of CD8+ cells.

Sequencing was performed on CD8+ T cells sorted from blood. This clonotype originated in an adult with rheumatoid arthritis. V usage is TRBV10-2 and J usage is TRBJ2-5; 7 positions agree with TRBD2. CDR3 region: CASKPRGEETQYF. CDR3 nucleotides: TGCGCCAGCAAACCTCGGGGGGAAGAGACCCAGTACTTC.